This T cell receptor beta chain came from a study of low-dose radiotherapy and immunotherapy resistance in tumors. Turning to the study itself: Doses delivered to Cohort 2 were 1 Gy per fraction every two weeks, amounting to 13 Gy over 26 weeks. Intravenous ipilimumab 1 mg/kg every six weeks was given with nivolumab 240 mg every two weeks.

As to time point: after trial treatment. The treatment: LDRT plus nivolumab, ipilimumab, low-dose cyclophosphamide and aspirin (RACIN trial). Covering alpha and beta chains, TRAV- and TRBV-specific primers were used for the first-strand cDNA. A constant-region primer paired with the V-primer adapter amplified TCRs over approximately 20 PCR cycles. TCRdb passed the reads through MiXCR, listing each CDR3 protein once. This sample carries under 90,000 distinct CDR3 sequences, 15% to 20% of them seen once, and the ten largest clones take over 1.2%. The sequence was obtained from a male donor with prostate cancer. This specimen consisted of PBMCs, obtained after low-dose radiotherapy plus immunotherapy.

DNA for the CDR3: TGTGCCAGCACAGGACAGGAACACGGCTACACCTTC. Amino acids: CASTGQEHGYTF. The J gene is TRBJ1-2, the V gene TRBV2; TRBD1 aligns across 7 bases. Germline CDR1 is SNHLY and CDR2 is FYNNEI. Trimming took 7 bases from V and 8 from J; bases not matched to a gene: 7. This CDR3 spans 12 amino acids.